Following are 28 T cell receptor beta chains from one sample sequenced in a study of CD8 T cells in Susac syndrome. With random hexamers, about 0.5 to 1 ug RNA was reverse transcribed. TCRdb called the immunoSEQ multiplex PCR reads again in MiXCR, with one record for every CDR3 protein. Here the sample spans a few hundred thousand distinct CDR3 sequences, 80% to 90% being singletons. Material for sequencing was CD8+ T cells from PBMCs. The receptors derive from a human donor with multiple sclerosis.

This chain joins TRBV4-1 and TRBJ1-1; TRBD1 aligns across 9 bases. Germline V gives CDR1 MGHRA, CDR2 YSYEKL. Losses at the gene ends were 3 bases for V and 7 bases for J; bases not matched to a gene: 6. The CDR3 is made up of 14 amino acids. In DNA form, the CDR3 reads TGCGCCAGCAGCCAGCCGGACAGGGGAGGTGAAGCTTTCTTT. Translating gives CASSQPDRGGEAFF.

This clonotype showed up just a few times. The V gene is TRBV19, the J gene TRBJ2-1; 7 positions agree with TRBD2. Trimming took 6 bases from V and 7 from J; bases not matched to a gene: 12. Germline CDR1 and CDR2: LNHDA and SQIVND (reference sequence). This CDR3 is 15 amino acids long. CDR3 coding DNA: TGTGCCAGTAGGATCGTAGGAGGGAGGGGTAATGAGCAGTTCTTC. Its protein product is CASRIVGGRGNEQFF.

This clonotype has just a few counts. V and J are TRBV6-1 and TRBJ2-7; D remains ambiguous. The germline CDR1 and CDR2 sequences are MNHNS and SASEGT. This CDR3 contains 13 residues. V lost 3 bases and J 1 base, leaving 7 bases between the germline ends. This CDR3 reads CASSDGDSYEQYF. CDR3 in DNA: TGTGCCAGCAGTGACGGCGATTCCTACGAGCAGTACTTC.

This sequence joins TRBV9 and TRBJ1-2; 8 nucleotides line up with TRBD1. The V segment lost 4 bases and the J segment 8 bases; nucleotides outside the gene matches: 19. Germline CDR1 and CDR2: SGDLS and YYNGEE. The CDR3 has 17 amino acids. The CDR3 DNA sequence: TGTGCCAGCAGCCGGGGAGGGACAGGCATCGGGGAGTCCGGCTACACCTTC. Translating it yields CASSRGGTGIGESGYTF. Drawing the rest from reference TRBV9 and TRBJ1-2, the complete variable domain is DSGVTQTPKHLITATGQRVTLRCSPRSGDLSVYWYQQSLDQGLQFLIQYYNGEERAKGNILERFSAQQFPDLHSELNLSSLELGDSALYFCASSRGGTGIGESGYTFGSGTRLTVV.

The chain is built from TRBV5-1 and TRBJ2-1, with 7 bases identical to TRBD1. V lost 1 base and J lost 8; bases outside the gene matches: 6. The CDR3 runs to 14 residues. Germline V gene lookup returns CDR1 SGHRS and CDR2 YFSETQ. This chain's CDR3 is CASSLRGTADEQFF. CDR3 DNA sequence: TGCGCCAGCAGCTTGAGAGGGACAGCGGATGAGCAGTTCTTC. Full variable domain (rest looked up from reference TRBV5-1 and TRBJ2-1): KAGVTQTPRYLIKTRGQQVTLSCSPISGHRSVSWYQQTPGQGLQFLFEYFSETQRNKGNFPGRFSGRQFSNSRSEMNVSTLELGDSALYLCASSLRGTADEQFFGPGTRLTVL.

The chain has TRBV3-1 and TRBJ2-3; 10 bases are a match to TRBD2. The V and J ends lost 4 bases and 5 bases, in that order; junction bases with no gene match: 6. The germline V gene encodes CDR1 LGHDT and CDR2 YNNKEL (reference sequence). CDR3 length: 15 amino acids. CDR3 loop: CASSPPLAGRDTQYF. Written as DNA, the CDR3 is TGTGCCAGCAGCCCTCCACTAGCGGGAAGAGATACGCAGTATTTT.

This chain joins TRBV27 and TRBJ2-4; no clear D gene. V lost 4 bases and J 0 bases, leaving 7 bases between the germline ends. This CDR3 has 14 amino acids. Germline V gene sequence: CDR1 MNHEY, CDR2 SMNVEV (reference sequence). This CDR3 reads CASSSQLAKNIQYF. CDR3 nucleotides: TGTGCCAGCAGTTCACAGTTAGCCAAAAACATTCAGTACTTC.

The chain couples TRBV6-1 to TRBJ2-2; D is possibly TRBD1 (6 bases). The V gene lost 7 bases and the J gene lost 5 bases, with 14 bases spanning the gap. This CDR3 is 14 amino acids long. Germline loops: CDR1 MNHNS, CDR2 SASEGT. The CDR3 DNA is TGTGCCAGCAAGCAGACAGGTTATACCGGGGAGCTGTTTTTT. Translated: CASKQTGYTGELFF.

A single count supports this clonotype. The V gene is TRBV6-5, the J gene TRBJ2-7; 14 bases match TRBD2. J gave up 1 base and V 2 bases, and 16 bases lay outside the gene matches. This CDR3 has 21 amino acids. The germline CDR1 and CDR2 sequences are MNHEY and SVGAGI. CDR3: CASSYATEPGLAGASSYEQYF. In DNA, the CDR3 is TGTGCCAGCAGTTACGCTACCGAACCGGGACTAGCGGGAGCCAGTTCCTACGAGCAGTACTTC.

V and J are TRBV5-6 and TRBJ2-7, with D unresolved. The CDR3 spans 13 residues. Per the germline V gene, CDR1 is SGHDT and CDR2 is YYEEEE. The germline V and J ends were trimmed by 1 base and 2 bases, with 7 bases remaining between them. CDR3 in DNA: TGTGCCAGCAGCTTGCAGAATCCCTACGAGCAGTACTTC. The encoded protein is CASSLQNPYEQYF.

The CDR3 nucleotides read TGTGCCAGCAGCGCAGGAGGGGGGGGACAGGAAACCTACGAGCAGTACTTC. Translation gives CASSAGGGGQETYEQYF. V is TRBV7-9 and J is TRBJ2-7; a possible D gene is TRBD1 (8 bases). CDR1 is SEHNR and CDR2 is FQNEAQ in the germline V gene (reference sequence). The CDR3 is made up of 17 amino acids. Trimming removed 5 bases at V and 2 bases at J, with 22 bases between.

CDR3 residues: CAWSSAGLQFF. The CDR3 region has the DNA TGTGCCTGGAGTTCAGCGGGACTTCAGTTCTTC. The chain joins TRBV30 to TRBJ2-1; 7 nucleotides align to TRBD2. V gave up 2 bases and J gave up 13 bases; unmatched junction bases: 5. CDR3 size: 11 residues. Germline V gene lookup returns CDR1 GTSNPN and CDR2 SVGIG (reference sequence).

This clonotype was counted between two and nine times. The chain recombines TRBV6-5 with TRBJ2-3; D ambiguous. CDR3 size: 14 residues. V shed 2 bases and J shed 0 bases, with 6 bases lying between them. Germline CDR1 MNHEY, CDR2 SVGAGI. This chain's CDR3 is CASSYLQSTDTQYF. The CDR3 bases are TGTGCCAGCAGTTACCTGCAAAGCACAGATACGCAGTATTTT.

The chain combines TRBV25-1 with TRBJ1-5; a possible D gene is TRBD1 (5 bases). Looked up from germline, CDR1 is MGHDK and CDR2 is SYGVNS. Trimming left V 2 bases short and J 2 bases short, with 13 bases between. The CDR3 is 16 residues long. The CDR3 sequence: CASSEGAGIGNQPQHF. As DNA, the CDR3 is TGTGCCAGCAGTGAAGGGGCAGGTATCGGCAATCAGCCCCAGCATTTT. Based on the CDR3 plus reference TRBV25-1 and TRBJ1-5, the full variable domain is EADIYQTPRYLVIGTGKKITLECSQTMGHDKMYWYQQDPGMELHLIHYSYGVNSTEKGDLSSESTVSRIRTEHFPLTLESARPSHTSQYLCASSEGAGIGNQPQHFGDGTRLSIL.

This rearrangement joins TRBV4-1 to TRBJ1-1; D ambiguous. Germline V CDR1 and CDR2: MGHRA, YSYEKL. V shed 0 bases and J shed 3 bases, with 5 bases lying between them. This CDR3 is built from 13 residues. The CDR3 DNA follows: TGCGCCAGCAGCCAAGACGAGGACACTGAAGCTTTCTTT. The encoded protein is CASSQDEDTEAFF.

CDR3 in DNA: TGTGCCAGCAGTCCCAGAGGCCCGGGGACAGGGGGCTCTCAGCCCCAGCATTTT. Amino acid sequence: CASSPRGPGTGGSQPQHF. The chain has TRBV27 and TRBJ1-5, with 12 bases aligning to TRBD1. CDR3 length: 18 amino acids. Germline CDR1 and CDR2: MNHEY and SMNVEV (reference sequence). The junction had 14 bases not matched to a gene; V was cut back by 5 bases and J by 6 bases.

The chain joins TRBV27 to TRBJ1-5; D might be TRBD1 (6 bases). Germline V gene sequence: CDR1 MNHEY, CDR2 SMNVEV (reference sequence). The CDR3 has 15 residues. Trimming removed 3 bases at V and 2 bases at J, with 11 bases between. This CDR3 is CASSFTGHRNQPQHF. The CDR3 DNA is TGTGCCAGCAGTTTTACGGGACACCGCAATCAGCCCCAGCATTTT.

The chain combines TRBV10-2 with TRBJ2-3; TRBD2 might be the D (6 bases). Looked up from germline, CDR1 is WSHSY and CDR2 is SAAADI. The CDR3 contains 14 residues. V was cut by 2 bases and J by 6 bases, with 12 bases left in between. CDR3 nucleotides: TGCGCCAGCAGTGAGGCTAGCGATACGGATACGCAGTATTTT. Protein product: CASSEASDTDTQYF.

The chain employs TRBV27 and TRBJ2-1; the D gene could be TRBD1 or TRBD2 (5 bases each). Germline V gene sequence: CDR1 MNHEY, CDR2 SMNVEV (reference sequence). The V and J ends lost 5 bases and 5 bases respectively, with 16 bases between them. This CDR3 region has 15 residues. The CDR3 protein is CASSPSGTLNNEQFF. The CDR3 coding sequence is TGTGCCAGCAGTCCCTCAGGGACGCTAAACAATGAGCAGTTCTTC.

V gene TRBV27 combines with J gene TRBJ2-1; TRBD1 is a possible D gene (5 bases). The CDR3 contains 16 residues. V lost 0 bases and J lost 7, with 16 bases in between. From germline, CDR1 is MNHEY and CDR2 SMNVEV (reference sequence). The CDR3 DNA reads as TGTGCCAGCAGTTTATCCAGGGCTACCCTAACTAATGAGCAGTTCTTC. It codes for CASSLSRATLTNEQFF.

The rearrangement uses TRBV27 and TRBJ1-6, with D hard to call. The CDR3 loop spans 14 amino acids. Trimming pared 5 bases from V and 6 bases from J, leaving 11 bases between. Germline CDR1 reads MNHEY; CDR2 reads SMNVEV (reference sequence). DNA for the CDR3: TGTGCCAGCAGTGTCAGTGGTTTTAATTCACCCCTCCACTTT. Its protein is CASSVSGFNSPLHF.

The rearrangement joins TRBV14 to TRBJ2-7; D unresolved. There are 14 residues in the CDR3. V was cut by 3 bases and J by 0 bases, with 9 bases left in between. The V gene's germline CDR1 is SGHDN and CDR2 FVKESK. Written as DNA, the CDR3 is TGTGCCAGCAGCCATCGCGCTTCCTCCTACGAGCAGTACTTC. This translates into CASSHRASSYEQYF.

This sequence joins TRBV27 and TRBJ2-7; D gene ambiguous. The V end was cut by 3 bases, the J end by 2 bases, with 11 bases between. Germline V gives CDR1 MNHEY, CDR2 SMNVEV (reference sequence). The CDR3 length is 14 residues. The CDR3 coding sequence is TGTGCCAGCAGTTTGGTGCCAGCCCCCTACGAGCAGTACTTC. It is translated as CASSLVPAPYEQYF.

The V and J genes are TRBV12-3 or TRBV12-4 and TRBJ2-5, with 14 positions matching TRBD2. V lost 3 bases and J lost 5; bases outside the gene matches: 8. The CDR3 sequence is 17 residues long. CDR3 loop: CASSLGTSGSFGETQYF. CDR3 coding DNA: TGTGCCAGCAGTTTGGGGACTAGCGGGAGCTTTGGGGAGACCCAGTACTTC.

The genes are TRBV27 and TRBJ1-4; TRBD1 aligns across 8 bases. V shed 10 bases, J shed 8 bases, and the junction held 6 bases outside the gene matches. CDR3 size: 12 residues. Germline V CDR1 and CDR2: MNHEY, SMNVEV (reference sequence). CDR3 nucleotides: TGTGCCACTATGGGACAGGAAGAAAAACTGTTTTTT. It specifies CATMGQEEKLFF.

The chain uses TRBV23-1 and TRBJ1-3; D gene unclear. TRBV23-1 is reported as an ORF; its role is uncertain. Trimming pared 6 bases from V and 1 base from J, leaving 22 bases between. The CDR3 extends over 18 amino acids. The DNA for the CDR3 is TGCGCCAGCAGCCCCCGAGGGCCAGCGAGGTTTTCTGGAAACACCATATATTTT. It encodes CASSPRGPARFSGNTIYF.

This CDR3 reads CSVVGRGNRGPYNEQFF. The CDR3 nucleotides are TGCAGCGTTGTTGGCAGGGGGAACCGGGGACCCTACAATGAGCAGTTCTTC. The chain employs TRBV29-1 and TRBJ2-1; TRBD1 matches 7 bases. Unmatched junction bases numbered 14, after V lost 4 bases and J lost 2 bases. This CDR3 has 17 residues. Germline V gives CDR1 SQVTM, CDR2 ANQGSEA.

This chain links TRBV5-1 with TRBJ1-1; possible D gene TRBD1, 6 bases. The V end was cut by 0 bases, the J end by 1 base, with 10 bases between. The CDR3 runs 15 residues. Germline CDR1 and CDR2: SGHRS and YFSETQ. DNA for the CDR3: TGCGCCAGCAGCTTGGCCAGGGGTCAGAACACTGAAGCTTTCTTT. Protein: CASSLARGQNTEAFF.